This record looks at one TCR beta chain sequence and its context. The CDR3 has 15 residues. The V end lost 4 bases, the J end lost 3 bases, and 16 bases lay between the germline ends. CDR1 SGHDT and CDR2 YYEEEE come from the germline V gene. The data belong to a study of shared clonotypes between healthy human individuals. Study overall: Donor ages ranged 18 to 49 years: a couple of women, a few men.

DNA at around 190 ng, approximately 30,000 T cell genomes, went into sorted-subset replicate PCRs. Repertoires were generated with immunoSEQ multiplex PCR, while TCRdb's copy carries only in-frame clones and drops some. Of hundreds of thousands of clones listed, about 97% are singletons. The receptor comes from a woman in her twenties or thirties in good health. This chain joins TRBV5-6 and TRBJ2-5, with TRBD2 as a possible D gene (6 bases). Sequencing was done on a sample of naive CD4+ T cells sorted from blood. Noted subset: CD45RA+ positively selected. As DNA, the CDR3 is TGTGCCAGCAGCCAATATTTTGGAGGGGAAGAGACCCAGTACTTC. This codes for CASSQYFGGEETQYF.